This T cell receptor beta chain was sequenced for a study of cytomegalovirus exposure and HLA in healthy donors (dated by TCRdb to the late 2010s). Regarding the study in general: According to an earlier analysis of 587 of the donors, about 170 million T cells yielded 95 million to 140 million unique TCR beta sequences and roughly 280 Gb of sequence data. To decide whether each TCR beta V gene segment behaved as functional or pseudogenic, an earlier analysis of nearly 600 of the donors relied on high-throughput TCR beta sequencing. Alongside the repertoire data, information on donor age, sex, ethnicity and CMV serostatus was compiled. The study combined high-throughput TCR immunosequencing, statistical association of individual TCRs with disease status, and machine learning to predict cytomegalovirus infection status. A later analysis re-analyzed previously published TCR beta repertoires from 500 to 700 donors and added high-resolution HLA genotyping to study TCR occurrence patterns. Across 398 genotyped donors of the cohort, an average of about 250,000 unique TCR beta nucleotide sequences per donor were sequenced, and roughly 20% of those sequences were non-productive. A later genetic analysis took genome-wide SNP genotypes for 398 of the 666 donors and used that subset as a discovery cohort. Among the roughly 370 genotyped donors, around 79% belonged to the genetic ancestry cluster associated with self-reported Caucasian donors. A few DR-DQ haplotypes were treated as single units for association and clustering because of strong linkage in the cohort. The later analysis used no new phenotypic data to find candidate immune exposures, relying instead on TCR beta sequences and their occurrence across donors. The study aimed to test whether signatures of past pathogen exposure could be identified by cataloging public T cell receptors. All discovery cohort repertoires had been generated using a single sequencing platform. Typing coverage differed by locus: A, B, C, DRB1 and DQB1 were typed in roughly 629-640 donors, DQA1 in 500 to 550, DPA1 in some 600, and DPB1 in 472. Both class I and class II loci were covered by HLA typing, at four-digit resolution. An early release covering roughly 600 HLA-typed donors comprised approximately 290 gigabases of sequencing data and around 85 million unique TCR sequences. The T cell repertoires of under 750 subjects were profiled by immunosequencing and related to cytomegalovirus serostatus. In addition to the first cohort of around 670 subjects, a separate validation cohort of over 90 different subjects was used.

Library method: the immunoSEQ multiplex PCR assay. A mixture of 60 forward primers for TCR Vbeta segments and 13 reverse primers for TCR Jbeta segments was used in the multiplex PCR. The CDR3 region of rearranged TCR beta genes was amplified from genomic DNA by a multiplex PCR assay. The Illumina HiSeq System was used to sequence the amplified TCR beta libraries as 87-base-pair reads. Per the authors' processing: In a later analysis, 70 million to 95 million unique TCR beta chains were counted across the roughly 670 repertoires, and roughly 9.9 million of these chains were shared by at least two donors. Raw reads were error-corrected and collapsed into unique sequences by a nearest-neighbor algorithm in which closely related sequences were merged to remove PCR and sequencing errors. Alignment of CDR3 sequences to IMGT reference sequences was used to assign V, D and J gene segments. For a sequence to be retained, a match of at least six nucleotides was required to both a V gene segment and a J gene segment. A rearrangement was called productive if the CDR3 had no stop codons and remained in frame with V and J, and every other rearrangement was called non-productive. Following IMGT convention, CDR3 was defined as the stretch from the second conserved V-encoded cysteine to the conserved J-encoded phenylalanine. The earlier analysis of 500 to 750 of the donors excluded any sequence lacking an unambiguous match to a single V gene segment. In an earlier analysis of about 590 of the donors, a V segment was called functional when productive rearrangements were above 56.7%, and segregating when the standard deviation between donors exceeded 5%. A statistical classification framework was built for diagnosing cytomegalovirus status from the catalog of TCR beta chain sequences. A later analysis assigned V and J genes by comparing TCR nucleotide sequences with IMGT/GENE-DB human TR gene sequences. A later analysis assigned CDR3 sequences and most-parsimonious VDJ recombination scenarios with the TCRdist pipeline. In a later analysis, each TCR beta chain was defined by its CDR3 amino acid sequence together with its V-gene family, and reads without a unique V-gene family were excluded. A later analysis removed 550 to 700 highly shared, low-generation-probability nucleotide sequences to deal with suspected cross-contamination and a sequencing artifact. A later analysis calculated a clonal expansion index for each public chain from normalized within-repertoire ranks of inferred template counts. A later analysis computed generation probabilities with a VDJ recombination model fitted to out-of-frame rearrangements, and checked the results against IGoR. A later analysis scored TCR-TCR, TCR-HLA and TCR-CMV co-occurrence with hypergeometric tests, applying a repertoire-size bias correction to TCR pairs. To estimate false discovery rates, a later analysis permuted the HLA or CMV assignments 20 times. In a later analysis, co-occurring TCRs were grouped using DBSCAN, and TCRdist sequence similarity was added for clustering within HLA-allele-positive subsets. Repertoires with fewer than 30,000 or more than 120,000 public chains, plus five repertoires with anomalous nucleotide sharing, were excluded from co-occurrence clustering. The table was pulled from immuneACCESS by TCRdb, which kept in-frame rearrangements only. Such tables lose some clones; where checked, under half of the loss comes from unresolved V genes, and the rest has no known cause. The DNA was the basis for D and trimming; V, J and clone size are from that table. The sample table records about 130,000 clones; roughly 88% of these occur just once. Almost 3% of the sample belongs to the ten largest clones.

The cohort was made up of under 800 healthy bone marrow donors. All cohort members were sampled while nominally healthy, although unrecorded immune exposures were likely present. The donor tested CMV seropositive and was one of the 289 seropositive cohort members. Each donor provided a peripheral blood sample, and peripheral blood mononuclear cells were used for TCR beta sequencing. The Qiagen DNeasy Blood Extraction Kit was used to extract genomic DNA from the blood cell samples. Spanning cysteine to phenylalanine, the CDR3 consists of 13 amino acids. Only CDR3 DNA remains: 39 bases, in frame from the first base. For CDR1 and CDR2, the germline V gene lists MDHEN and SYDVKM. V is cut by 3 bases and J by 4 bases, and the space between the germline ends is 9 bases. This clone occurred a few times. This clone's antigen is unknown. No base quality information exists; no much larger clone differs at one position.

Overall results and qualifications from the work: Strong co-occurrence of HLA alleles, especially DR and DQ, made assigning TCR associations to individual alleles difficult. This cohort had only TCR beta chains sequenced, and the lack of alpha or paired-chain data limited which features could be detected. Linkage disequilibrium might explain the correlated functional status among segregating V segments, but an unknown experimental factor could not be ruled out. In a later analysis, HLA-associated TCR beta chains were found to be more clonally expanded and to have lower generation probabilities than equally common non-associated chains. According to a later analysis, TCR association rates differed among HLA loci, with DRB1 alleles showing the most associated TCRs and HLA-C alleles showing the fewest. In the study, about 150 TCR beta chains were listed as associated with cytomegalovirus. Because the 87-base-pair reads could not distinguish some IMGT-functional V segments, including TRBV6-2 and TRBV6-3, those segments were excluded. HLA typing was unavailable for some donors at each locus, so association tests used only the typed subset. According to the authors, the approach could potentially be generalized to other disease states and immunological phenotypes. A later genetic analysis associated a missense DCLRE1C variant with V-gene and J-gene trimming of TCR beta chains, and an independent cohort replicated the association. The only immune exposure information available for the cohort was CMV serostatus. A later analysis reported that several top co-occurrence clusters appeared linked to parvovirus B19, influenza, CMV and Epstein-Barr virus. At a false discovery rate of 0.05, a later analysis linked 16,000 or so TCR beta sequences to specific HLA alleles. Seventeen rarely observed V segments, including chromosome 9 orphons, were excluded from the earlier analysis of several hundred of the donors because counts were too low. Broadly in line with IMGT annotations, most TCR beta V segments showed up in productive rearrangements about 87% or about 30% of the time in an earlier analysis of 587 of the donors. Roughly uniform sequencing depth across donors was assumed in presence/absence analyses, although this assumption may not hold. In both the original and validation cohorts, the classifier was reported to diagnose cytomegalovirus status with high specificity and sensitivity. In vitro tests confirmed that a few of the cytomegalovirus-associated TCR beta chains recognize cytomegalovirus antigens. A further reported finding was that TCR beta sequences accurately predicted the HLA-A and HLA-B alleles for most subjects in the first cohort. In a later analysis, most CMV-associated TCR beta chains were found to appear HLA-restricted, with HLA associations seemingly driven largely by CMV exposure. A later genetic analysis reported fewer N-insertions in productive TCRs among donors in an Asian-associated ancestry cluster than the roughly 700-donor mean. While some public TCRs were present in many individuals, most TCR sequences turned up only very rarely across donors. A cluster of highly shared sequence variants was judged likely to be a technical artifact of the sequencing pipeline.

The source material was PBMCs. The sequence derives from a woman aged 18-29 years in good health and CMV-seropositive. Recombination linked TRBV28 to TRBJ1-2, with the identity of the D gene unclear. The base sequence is TGTGCCAGCAGTTTGGGCGCAGGCTATGGCTACACCTTC. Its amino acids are CASSLGAGYGYTF.